This section outlines one T cell receptor beta chain sequence together with its context. Antigen unknown. Time point here: pre-treatment sample, taken before nivolumab and TIL therapy. Enrollment ran from October 2017 to January 2020. This sample stems from a study of TIL therapy for anti-PD-1-resistant metastatic lung cancer. Study results and limitations: Treatment-naive, never-smoker and oncogene-addicted patients were overrepresented in this highly selected cohort.

This was the immunoSEQ v3 assay. TCRdb's table, derived via immunoSEQ multiplex PCR, lists solely in-frame clones and lacks some. Of under 35,000 clones in the sample, about 79% were seen once. Trimming cost V 5 bases and J 5 bases, with 18 bases left between them. CDR1 and CDR2 from the germline V gene are SGHNT and YYREEE (reference sequence). The CDR3 covers 15 residues. This chain links TRBV5-4 with TRBJ2-3, with D possibly matching TRBD2 (6 bases). This receptor was obtained from a woman aged 30-79 years with non-small cell lung cancer. The source was blood, collected at baseline. CDR3 sequence (DNA): TGTGCCAGCAGGTCTGTCTCCGGGGGTGGAGATACGCAGTATTTT. This translates into CASRSVSGGGDTQYF. The full variable domain, in which reference TRBV5-4 and TRBJ2-3 provide the parts outside the CDR3, is ETGVTQSPTHLIKTRGQQVTLRCSSQSGHNTVSWYQQALGQGPQFIFQYYREEENGRGNFPPRFSGLQFPNYSSELNVNALELDDSALYLCASRSVSGGGDTQYFGPGTRLTVL.